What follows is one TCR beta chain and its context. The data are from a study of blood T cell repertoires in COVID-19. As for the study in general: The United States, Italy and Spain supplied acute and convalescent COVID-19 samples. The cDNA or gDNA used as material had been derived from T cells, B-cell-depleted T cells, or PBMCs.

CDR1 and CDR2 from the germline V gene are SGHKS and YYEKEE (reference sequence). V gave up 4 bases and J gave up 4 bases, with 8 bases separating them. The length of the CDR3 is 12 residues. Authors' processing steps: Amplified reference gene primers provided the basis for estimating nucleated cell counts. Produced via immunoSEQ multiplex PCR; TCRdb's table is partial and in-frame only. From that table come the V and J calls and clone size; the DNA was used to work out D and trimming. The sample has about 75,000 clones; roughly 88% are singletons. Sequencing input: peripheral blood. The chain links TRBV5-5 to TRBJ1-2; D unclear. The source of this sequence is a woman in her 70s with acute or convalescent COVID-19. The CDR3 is CASSQRLYGYTF. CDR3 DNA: TGTGCCAGCAGCCAACGACTCTATGGCTACACCTTC. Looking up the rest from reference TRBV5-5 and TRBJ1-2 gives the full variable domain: DAGVTQSPTHLIKTRGQQVTLRCSPISGHKSVSWYQQVLGQGPQFIFQYYEKEERGRGNFPDRFSARQFPNYSSELNVNALLLGDSALYLCASSQRLYGYTFGSGTRLTVV.